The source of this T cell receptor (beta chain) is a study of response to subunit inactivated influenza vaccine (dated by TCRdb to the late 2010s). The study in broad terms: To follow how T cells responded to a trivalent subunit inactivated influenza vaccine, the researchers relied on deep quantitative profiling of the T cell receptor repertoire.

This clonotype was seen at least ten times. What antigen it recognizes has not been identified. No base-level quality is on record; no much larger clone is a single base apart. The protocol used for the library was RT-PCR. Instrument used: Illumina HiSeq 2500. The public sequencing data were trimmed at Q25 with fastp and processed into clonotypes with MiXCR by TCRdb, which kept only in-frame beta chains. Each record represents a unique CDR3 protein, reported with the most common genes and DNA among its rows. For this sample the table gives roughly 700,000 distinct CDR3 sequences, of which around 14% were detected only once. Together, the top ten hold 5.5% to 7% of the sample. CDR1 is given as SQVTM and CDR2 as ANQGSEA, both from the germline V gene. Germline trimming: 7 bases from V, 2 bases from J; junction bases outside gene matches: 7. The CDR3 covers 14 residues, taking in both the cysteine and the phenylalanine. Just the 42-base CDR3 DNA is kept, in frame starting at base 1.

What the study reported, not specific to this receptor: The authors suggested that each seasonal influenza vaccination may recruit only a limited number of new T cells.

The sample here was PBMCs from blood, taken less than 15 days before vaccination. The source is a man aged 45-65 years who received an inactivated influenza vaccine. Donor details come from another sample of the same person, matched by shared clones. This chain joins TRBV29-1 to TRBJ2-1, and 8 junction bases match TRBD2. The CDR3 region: CSASIAGPYNEQFF. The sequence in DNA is TGCAGCGCCTCGATAGCGGGACCCTACAATGAGCAGTTCTTC.